These T cell receptor beta chains were read from a single sample in a study of blood T cell repertoires in COVID-19. Data came from immunoSEQ multiplex PCR; TCRdb stores just in-frame clones and leaves some out. The sample has about 46,000 clones; 70% to 90% are singletons. The sample consisted of PBMCs or T cells enriched from blood (not recorded which). The source is a woman aged 45 to 65 who had recovered from COVID-19. CDR3s include the opening cysteine and the closing phenylalanine or tryptophan. Each record gives: clone size, D gene, V gene, J gene, CDR3 DNA, CDR3 protein. A D gene is named only where the DNA matches it firmly. A row's size may be missing; if present it is once, few, many or a size class.

>.|.|TRBV3-1/TRBV3-2|TRBJ2-5
TGTGCCAGCAGCCAACTTATCGACTGGAGGGAGAAAGAGACCCAGTACTTC
CASSQLIDWREKETQYF
>.|TRBD1|TRBV5-1|TRBJ2-1
TGCGCCAGCAGCTCAGGACAGGAGCTCCGGTATTTATACAATGAGCAGTTCTTC
CASSSGQELRYLYNEQFF
>.|TRBD1|TRBV5-1|TRBJ2-3
TGCGCCAGCAGCTCACAGGGGGCCACAGATACGCAGTATTTT
CASSSQGATDTQYF
>.|.|TRBV30|TRBJ2-1
TGTGCCTGGAGTGTTGGGGGGTTGAAATCGAGTGAGCAGTTCTTC
CAWSVGGLKSSEQFF
>few|.|TRBV6-6|TRBJ2-5
TGTGCCAGCAGCCACCCTTCGGGGGAGACCCAGTACTTC
CASSHPSGETQYF
>.|TRBD2|TRBV29-1|TRBJ2-1
TGCAGCAACAAGCGGGCTAGCGGGATCCACAATGAGCAGTTCTTC
CSNKRASGIHNEQFF
>.|TRBD1|TRBV19|TRBJ2-7
TGTGCCAGTAGTTCCCGGACAGGGGGGCGCTACGAGCAGTACTTC
CASSSRTGGRYEQYF
>.|TRBD1|TRBV6-5|TRBJ1-2
TGTGCCAGCAGTTACTCTACAGGGGCGGACAGCTATGGCTACACCTTC
CASSYSTGADSYGYTF
>once|TRBD2|TRBV5-4|TRBJ2-1
TGTGCCAGCAGCCTAGCGGGGGGGGAGACCTACAATGAGCAGTTCTTC
CASSLAGGETYNEQFF
>.|.|TRBV3-1/TRBV3-2|TRBJ2-2
TGTGCCAGCAGCCAAGATGTCTATAACACCGGGGAGCTGTTTTTT
CASSQDVYNTGELFF
>.|TRBD2|TRBV18|TRBJ2-5
TGTGCCAGCTCACTAATGGGACTAGCGGGTTACCGACAAGAGACCCAGTACTTC
CASSLMGLAGYRQETQYF
>.|TRBD2|TRBV27|TRBJ2-7
TGTGCCAGCAGGACTAGCGGACTGTACGTGCAGTACTTC
CASRTSGLYVQYF
>.|.|TRBV6-5|TRBJ2-7
TGTGCCAGCAGACTCTCAGGGGCTACCTACGAGCAGTACTTC
CASRLSGATYEQYF
>.|.|TRBV5-4|TRBJ2-7
TGTGCCAGCAGCGAGGGCAAGAAAGGGAGCTACGAGCAGTACTTC
CASSEGKKGSYEQYF
>.|.|TRBV21-1|TRBJ1-6
TGTGCCAGCAGCAAAGAGGGCGAGGGAGAGGGGGATTCACCCCTCCACTTT
CASSKEGEGEGDSPLHF
>.|.|TRBV28|TRBJ2-4
TGTGCCAGCAAGCCAGCTGGGGACTTAGCCAAAAACATTCAGTACTTC
CASKPAGDLAKNIQYF
>.|.|TRBV5-1|TRBJ2-6
TGCGCCAGCAGCCCCGAAAGAGTCGGGGGGCCTTCTGGGGCCAACGTCCTGACTTTC
CASSPERVGGPSGANVLTF
>.|.|TRBV7-9|TRBJ1-5
TGTGCCAGCAGTACTCACAGAAACAATCAGCCCCAGCATTTT
CASSTHRNNQPQHF
>.|.|TRBV14|TRBJ2-6
TGTGCCAGCAGCATAGAGGCCGGGGCCAACGTCCTGACTTTC
CASSIEAGANVLTF
>.|.|TRBV6-5|TRBJ2-5
TGTGCCAGCAGTTTCGGACCTACGAGGGAAGAGACCCAGTACTTC
CASSFGPTREETQYF
>.|.|TRBV10-3|TRBJ2-3
TGTGCCATCGCGGGCGGCACAGATACGCAGTATTTT
CAIAGGTDTQYF
>.|.|TRBV19|TRBJ1-5
TGTGCCAGTAGTATAGAGGGGCTAGGTCAGCCCCAGCATTTT
CASSIEGLGQPQHF
>.|TRBD1|TRBV6-4|TRBJ2-3
TGTGCCAGCTGGACAGGGCCGACAGATACGCAGTATTTT
CASWTGPTDTQYF
>.|TRBD1|TRBV2|TRBJ2-4
TGTGCCAGCAGTGTTCGGGAAGGGGGCTGGTACTTC
CASSVREGGWYF
>once|.|TRBV3-1/TRBV3-2|TRBJ1-3
TGTGCCAGCAGCCACTACCGGGACACTAACGGAAACACCATATATTTT
CASSHYRDTNGNTIYF
>.|.|TRBV11-2|TRBJ2-7
TGTGCCAGCAGCTTGTCCCGGGTCAGGGGTGCGGACGAGCAGTACTTC
CASSLSRVRGADEQYF
>.|.|TRBV10-3|TRBJ1-5
TGTGCCATCAGTGAGTCGTTGGCAGAAAATCAGCCCCAGCATTTT
CAISESLAENQPQHF
>.|TRBD1|TRBV7-9|TRBJ1-2
TGTGCCAGCAGCTTAGGTTCAGGACAGGGGTCCCATGGCTACACCTTC
CASSLGSGQGSHGYTF
>.|.|TRBV6-2/TRBV6-3|TRBJ2-7
TGTGCCAGCAGTTACTTTGCGGAAGGAACGGGGGAGCAGTACTTC
CASSYFAEGTGEQYF
>.|.|TRBV18|TRBJ1-6
TGTGCCAGCTCACGGGACTCGTATAATTCACCCCTCCACTTT
CASSRDSYNSPLHF
>.|TRBD1|TRBV6-2/TRBV6-3|TRBJ1-1
TGTGCCAGCAGTTACCATGACAGGGTCTACACTGAAGCTTTCTTT
CASSYHDRVYTEAFF
>.|.|TRBV18|TRBJ1-1
TGTGCCAGCTCACCACTAGGAGGGAGGTCCACTGAAGCTTTCTTT
CASSPLGGRSTEAFF
>.|TRBD1|TRBV27|TRBJ1-1
TGTGCCAGCAGTTTATTCGGGACAGACCTCACTGAAGCTTTCTTT
CASSLFGTDLTEAFF